Listed below are T cell receptor beta chains from one sample, sequenced in a study of early T cells in non-severe SARS-CoV-2 infection. Each CDR3 protein is one row after TCRdb ran MiXCR on the 5' RACE reads. The sample records roughly 120,000 distinct CDR3 sequences, under 15% being singletons. Sequenced input: whole blood. These receptors were collected from an adult who was a healthcare worker with PCR-confirmed SARS-CoV-2 infection or an uninfected control (not recorded which). Each CDR3 is given with its conserved first and last residue. D genes are given only for firm matches. Clone size is shown for a subset of rows, as once, few, many or a class of expanded clone.

TRBJ2-2 | TRBV20-1 | NA | NA | TGCAGTGCTCCGGGACCTTTCTCCCGGGAGCTGTTTTTT | CSAPGPFSRELFF
TRBJ1-6 | TRBV6-5 | many | NA | TGTGCCAGCAGAACCGGACGGAGAGATAATTCACCCCTCCACTTT | CASRTGRRDNSPLHF
TRBJ2-3 | TRBV5-1 | NA | TRBD1 | TGCGCCAGCAGGCCCGGGACAGCCCTAGATACGCAGTATTTT | CASRPGTALDTQYF
TRBJ2-7 | TRBV5-1 | few | NA | TGCGCCAGCAGCTTGGATGGCACAGGGCCGTACGAGCAGTACTTC | CASSLDGTGPYEQYF
TRBJ2-5 | TRBV29-1 | few | NA | TGCAGCGTAGTCTACGAAGAGACCCAGTACTTC | CSVVYEETQYF
TRBJ2-7 | TRBV10-2 | NA | TRBD2 | TGCGCCAGCAGTGAAGCACTAGCGGGGGCCACCGAGCAGTACTTC | CASSEALAGATEQYF
TRBJ2-1 | TRBV27 | many | TRBD1 | TGTGCCCCCGGGACAGGCTGCTTCTTC | CAPGTGCFF
TRBJ2-6 | TRBV2 | few | TRBD1 | TGTGCCAGCAGTGACCCGAGGGGAACAGGGGCAGTGGGGGCCAACGTCCTGACTTTC | CASSDPRGTGAVGANVLTF
TRBJ1-6 | TRBV6-1 | few | NA | TGTGCCAGCAGTGGGATGGGGGACACCTATAATTCACCCCTCCACTTT | CASSGMGDTYNSPLHF
TRBJ2-3 | TRBV5-5 | NA | NA | TGTGCCAGCAGCTTGCTACTAGCTACAGATACGCAGTATTTT | CASSLLLATDTQYF
TRBJ2-2 | TRBV4-1 | NA | NA | TGCGCCAGCAGCCAAGAGTTGGCCGGGGAGCTGTTTTTT | CASSQELAGELFF
TRBJ2-7 | TRBV20-1 | few | TRBD1 | TGCAGTGCTAGGGACAGGGAGCATCTCTACGAGCAGTACTTC | CSARDREHLYEQYF
TRBJ2-1 | TRBV3-1 | few | TRBD2 | TGTGCCAGCAGCCTGGAGCGGGGCGGTCCTTCCTTC | CASSLERGGPSF
TRBJ1-5 | TRBV3-1 | few | NA | TGTGCCAGCAGCGATACAGGGTATAGCAATCAGCCCCAGCATTTT | CASSDTGYSNQPQHF
TRBJ1-1 | TRBV5-1 | NA | TRBD1 | TGCGCCAGCAGCAAGGACAGGGGACTTGCTTTCTTT | CASSKDRGLAFF
TRBJ1-5 | TRBV3-1 | few | NA | TGTGCCAGCAGCCAAGATTCAGGACACCGCAATCAGCCCCAGCATTTT | CASSQDSGHRNQPQHF
TRBJ2-3 | TRBV12-3/TRBV12-4 | many | TRBD2 | TGTGCCAGCAGTTCGTTGACTAGCGGGGGGGCGGGTACGCAGTATTTT | CASSSLTSGGAGTQYF
TRBJ1-6 | TRBV12-3/TRBV12-4 | few | NA | TGTGCCAGCAGTTTAACCGGGACACTTGATAATTCACCCCTCCACTTT | CASSLTGTLDNSPLHF
TRBJ1-5 | TRBV5-1 | few | TRBD1 | TGCGCCAGCAGCTCGACAGGGATTGAGGGTCAGCCCCAGCATTTT | CASSSTGIEGQPQHF
TRBJ2-7 | TRBV27 | few | NA | TGTGCCAGCAGTTCTCTGACAGGCCAGTACTACGAGCAGTACTTC | CASSSLTGQYYEQYF
TRBJ1-6 | TRBV9 | few | NA | TGTGCCAGCAGCGAGGCGGGCAGCTATAATTCACCCCTCCACTTT | CASSEAGSYNSPLHF
TRBJ1-1 | TRBV7-3 | NA | NA | TGTGCCAGCAGCTTAGGGGGACAGAACACTGAAGCTTTCTTT | CASSLGGQNTEAFF
TRBJ1-1 | TRBV10-3 | few | NA | TGTGCCATCAAAGGAAAGGGACTCAGGAACGCTTTCTTT | CAIKGKGLRNAFF
TRBJ1-4 | TRBV3-1 | NA | NA | TGTGCCAGCAGCCAAGGGACAGCTTGGAGCAACACTAATGAAAAACTGTTTTTT | CASSQGTAWSNTNEKLFF
TRBJ1-4 | TRBV10-3 | NA | NA | TGTGCCATCGGACAGACCGATGAAAAACTGTTTTTT | CAIGQTDEKLFF
TRBJ1-5 | TRBV19 | many | NA | TGTGCCAGTAGTATAGGGGTCAGCAATCAGCCCCAGCATTTT | CASSIGVSNQPQHF
TRBJ2-3 | TRBV19 | NA | NA | TGTGCCAGTATTCAAGGGGGGGCAGATACGCAGTATTTT | CASIQGGADTQYF
TRBJ1-3 | TRBV7-9 | NA | NA | TGTGCCAGCAGCCAGAGCTCTGGAAACACCATATATTTT | CASSQSSGNTIYF
TRBJ1-3 | TRBV19 | NA | NA | TGTGCCAGTAGTATTTTCTACTCTGGAAACACCATATATTTT | CASSIFYSGNTIYF
TRBJ2-2 | TRBV29-1 | NA | NA | TGCAGCGTTGCGGGGAGTAACACCGGGGAGCTGTTTTTT | CSVAGSNTGELFF
TRBJ2-4 | TRBV12-3/TRBV12-4 | NA | NA | TGTGCCAGCAGTTTTCAACTACTCAAAAACATTCAGTACTTC | CASSFQLLKNIQYF
TRBJ1-2 | TRBV21-1 | NA | NA | TGTGCCAGCAGCTCCAGTGGCGCTTGGACCTTTGGCTACACCTTC | CASSSSGAWTFGYTF
TRBJ2-3 | TRBV6-6 | NA | TRBD2 | TGTGCCAGCAGTCGACTCAGCGGGGGGCGGACAGATACGCAGTATTTT | CASSRLSGGRTDTQYF
TRBJ2-2 | TRBV20-1 | NA | NA | TGCAGTGCTAGCGAGCATGGGGAGCTGTTTTTT | CSASEHGELFF
TRBJ2-7 | TRBV10-2 | NA | NA | TGCGCCAGCAGCCAGCCTCCGACGTCCGAGCAGTACTTC | CASSQPPTSEQYF
TRBJ1-1 | TRBV2 | NA | NA | TGTGCCAGCATTAACAGGGTCGGGAACACTGAAGCTTTCTTT | CASINRVGNTEAFF